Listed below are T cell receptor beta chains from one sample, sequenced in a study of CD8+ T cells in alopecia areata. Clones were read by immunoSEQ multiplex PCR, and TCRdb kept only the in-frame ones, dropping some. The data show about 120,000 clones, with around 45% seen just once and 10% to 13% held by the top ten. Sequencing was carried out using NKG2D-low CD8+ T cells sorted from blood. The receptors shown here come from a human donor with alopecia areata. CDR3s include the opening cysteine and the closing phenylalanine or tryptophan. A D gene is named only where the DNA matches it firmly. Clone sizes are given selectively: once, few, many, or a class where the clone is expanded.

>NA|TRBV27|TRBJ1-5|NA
TGTGCCAGCAGTTTCCGGGGGGGCAATCAGCCCCAGCATTTT
CASSFRGGNQPQHF
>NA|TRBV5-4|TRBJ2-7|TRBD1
TGTGCCAGCAGCGCACTCAACAGGGGCACTCCCTACGAGCAGTACTTC
CASSALNRGTPYEQYF
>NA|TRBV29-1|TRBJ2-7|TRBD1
TGCAGCGTCCTGTCCCGGGACAGGGGGCAAGCCACCTACGAGCAGTACTTC
CSVLSRDRGQATYEQYF
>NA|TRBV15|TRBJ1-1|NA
TGTGCCACCAGCTACACGGGGAGGAACACTGAAGCTTTCTTT
CATSYTGRNTEAFF
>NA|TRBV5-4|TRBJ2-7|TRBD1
TGTGCCAGCAGCTGGGCAGGGGGCTCCTACGAGCAGTACTTC
CASSWAGGSYEQYF
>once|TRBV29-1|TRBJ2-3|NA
TGCAGCGGGACGGGGGGCCGCGCGGGAGTGATTACAGATACGCAGTATTTT
CSGTGGRAGVITDTQYF
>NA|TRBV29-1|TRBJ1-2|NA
TGCAGCGTGGGGGACCAGGGGCTCGAATATGGCTACACCTTC
CSVGDQGLEYGYTF
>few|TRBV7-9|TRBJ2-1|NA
TGTGCCAGCAGCCAGACAGAGGACAATGAGCAGTTCTTC
CASSQTEDNEQFF
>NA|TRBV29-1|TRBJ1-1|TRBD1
TGCAGCGTAGACAGGGGGCGCGGGTCTGAAGCTTTCTTT
CSVDRGRGSEAFF
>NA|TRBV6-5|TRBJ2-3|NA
TGTGCCAGCAGTTACTCGATAGGGAAGGCAGATACGCAGTATTTT
CASSYSIGKADTQYF
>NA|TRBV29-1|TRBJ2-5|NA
TGCAGCGTTGGGACATTAAACTCCCAAGAGACCCAGTACTTC
CSVGTLNSQETQYF
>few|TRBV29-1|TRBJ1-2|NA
TGCAGCGTCAATCTCTCCTATGGCTACACCTTC
CSVNLSYGYTF
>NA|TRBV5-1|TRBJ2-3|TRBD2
TGCGCCAGCAGCTTGGGTAGCGGGAGCACAGATACGCAGTATTTT
CASSLGSGSTDTQYF
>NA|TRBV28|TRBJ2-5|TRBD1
TGTGCCAGTCTCCAACAGGGGTACCAAGAGACCCAGTACTTC
CASLQQGYQETQYF
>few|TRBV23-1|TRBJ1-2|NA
TGCGCCAGCAGTCAGCTGGGGGATGGCTACACCTTC
CASSQLGDGYTF
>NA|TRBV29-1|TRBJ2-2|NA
TGCAGCGTTGACGGCAGGTCGAACACCGGGGAGCTGTTTTTT
CSVDGRSNTGELFF
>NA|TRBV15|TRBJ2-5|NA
TGTGCCACCAGTACGGCAGGGATGGAGGAGACCCAGTACTTC
CATSTAGMEETQYF
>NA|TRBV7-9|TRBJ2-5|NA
TGTGCCAGCAGCTTGACGGAGGGTCGGGAGACCCAGTACTTC
CASSLTEGRETQYF
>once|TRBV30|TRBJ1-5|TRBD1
TGTGCCTGGAGTGTCGCTCGAGGACAGGGAGGGCAGCCCCAGCATTTT
CAWSVARGQGGQPQHF
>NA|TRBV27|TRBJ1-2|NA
TGTGCCAGCTCCGGGGGCCATGGCTACACCTTC
CASSGGHGYTF
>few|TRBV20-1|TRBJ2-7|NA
TGCAGTGCTAGGGACGACCACGAGCAGTACTTC
CSARDDHEQYF
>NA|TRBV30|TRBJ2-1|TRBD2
TGTGCCTGGACCCCTGGAGGACTAGCGGGAGTTGAGCAGTTCTTC
CAWTPGGLAGVEQFF
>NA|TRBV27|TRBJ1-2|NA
TGTGCCAGCAGTTTATCGGGGCCCGGGACAATCTATGGCTACACCTTC
CASSLSGPGTIYGYTF
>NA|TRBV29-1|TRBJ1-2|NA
TGCAGCGTGGAGACTGTACGCCCTACGGACTATGGCTACACCTTC
CSVETVRPTDYGYTF
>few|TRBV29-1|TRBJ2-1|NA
TGCAGCGTTGAAACCGGTAGGGGCAATGAGCAGTTCTTC
CSVETGRGNEQFF
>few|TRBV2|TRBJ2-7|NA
TGTGCCAGCAGTGAGTTCGACTACGAGCAGTACTTC
CASSEFDYEQYF
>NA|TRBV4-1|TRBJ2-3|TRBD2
TGCGCCAGCAGCCCGAAGGGGACCCACGGACTAGCGGGGCAAGACACAGATACGCAGTATTTT
CASSPKGTHGLAGQDTDTQYF
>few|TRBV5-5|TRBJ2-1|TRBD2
TGTGCCAGCAGTGACGGACTAGCATCCTACAATGAGCAGTTCTTC
CASSDGLASYNEQFF
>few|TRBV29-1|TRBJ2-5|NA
TGCAGCGTTGCGTGGGGAGGCAAGGGGGCCCAGTACTTC
CSVAWGGKGAQYF
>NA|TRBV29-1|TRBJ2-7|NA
TGCAGCGTTGAAACGGGGGTCTACGAGCAGTACTTC
CSVETGVYEQYF
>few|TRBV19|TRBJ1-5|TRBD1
TGTGCCAGTAGAGAAGATACAGGGGGCGCAGATCAGCCCCAGCATTTT
CASREDTGGADQPQHF
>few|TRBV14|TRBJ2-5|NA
TGTGCCAGCAGCCCCGTCGTGAGGCAAGAGACCCAGTACTTC
CASSPVVRQETQYF
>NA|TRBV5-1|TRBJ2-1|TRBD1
TGCGCCAGCAGCTTCCGGGACAGGGGCGATGAGCAGTTCTTC
CASSFRDRGDEQFF
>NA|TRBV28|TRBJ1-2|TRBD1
TGTGCCAGCAGGCTACGACAGGGATCGGTGCCGGACTATGGCTACACCTTC
CASRLRQGSVPDYGYTF
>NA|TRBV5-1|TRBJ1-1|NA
TGCGCCAGCAGCTTGGAGGGTACGAACACTGAAGCTTTCTTT
CASSLEGTNTEAFF
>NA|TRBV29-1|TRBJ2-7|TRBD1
TGCAGCGTTGATGAGGGGGCTTACGAGCAGTACTTC
CSVDEGAYEQYF
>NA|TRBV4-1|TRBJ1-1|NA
TGCGCCAGCAGCCAAGGATCTGAGGCTTTCTTT
CASSQGSEAFF
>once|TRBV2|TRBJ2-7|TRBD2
TGTGCCAGCAGCGCCATTCTAGCGGGAGACTACGAGCAGTACTTC
CASSAILAGDYEQYF
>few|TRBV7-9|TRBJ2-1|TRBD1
TGTGCCAGCAGCTTAAGGGGGACAGGGGAAGACAATGAGCAGTTCTTC
CASSLRGTGEDNEQFF
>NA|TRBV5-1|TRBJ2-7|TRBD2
TGCGCCAGCAGCTTAGGACTAGCGGGAACCTACGAGCAGTACTTC
CASSLGLAGTYEQYF
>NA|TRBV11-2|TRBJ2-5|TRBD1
TGTGCCAGCAGCTTCTCGGACAGGGAAGAGACCCAGTACTTC
CASSFSDREETQYF
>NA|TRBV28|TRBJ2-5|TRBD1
TGTGCCAGCAGTCCTTCGACAGGGGGAGAGACCCAGTACTTC
CASSPSTGGETQYF
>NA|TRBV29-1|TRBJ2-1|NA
TGCAGCCTTATGGGGTTAGCGGACTCCTACAATGAGCAGTTCTTC
CSLMGLADSYNEQFF
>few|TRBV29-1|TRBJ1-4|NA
TGCAGCGTTTTCCCAAGGACAACTAATGAAAAACTGTTTTTT
CSVFPRTTNEKLFF
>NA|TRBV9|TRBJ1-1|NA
TGTGCCAGCAGCCCCGAGGGGGACACTGAAGCTTTCTTT
CASSPEGDTEAFF
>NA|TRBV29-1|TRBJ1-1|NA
TGCAGCGTTGAGGAAGACTCTCCGGTCGCTTTCTTT
CSVEEDSPVAFF
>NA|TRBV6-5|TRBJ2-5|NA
TGTGCCAGCAGTTCCGCTCTTGGGACCCAGTACTTC
CASSSALGTQYF
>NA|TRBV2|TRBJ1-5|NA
TGTGCCAGCTCGAGGGGTGATAGCAATCAGCCCCAGCATTTT
CASSRGDSNQPQHF
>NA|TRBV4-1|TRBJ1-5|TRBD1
TGCGCCAGCAGCACGCGGACAGGTCCAAATCAGCCCCAGCATTTT
CASSTRTGPNQPQHF
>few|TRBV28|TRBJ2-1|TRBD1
TGTGCCAGCACATTGGGGACAGCCCCCTACAATGAGCAGTTCTTC
CASTLGTAPYNEQFF
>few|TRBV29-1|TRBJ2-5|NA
TGCAGCGTTGAGGAATCCCAGTACTTC
CSVEESQYF
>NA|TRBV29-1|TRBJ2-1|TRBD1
TGCAGCGTTGCAGGGGGCAGTCGGAATGAGCAGTTCTTC
CSVAGGSRNEQFF
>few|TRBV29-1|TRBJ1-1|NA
TGCAGCGTTGAGATTTTGAGACCTGGGAGTACTGAAGCTTTCTTT
CSVEILRPGSTEAFF